This TCR beta chain was identified during a study of shared clonotypes between healthy human individuals. Study observations and caveats: In this cohort, only blood was sampled, and tissue repertoires likely differ.

A note on this clone: Its specificity is unknown.

Profiled with immunoSEQ multiplex PCR; TCRdb holds only in-frame clones, not every one. The sample lists about 960,000 clones; around 80% were seen once. V lost 4 bases and J lost 0, with 9 bases in between. This CDR3 is built from 14 residues. Germline-derived CDR1 and CDR2 are SGHAT and FQNNGV. Sequencing was performed on memory CD4+ T cells sorted from blood. Subset meaning: CD45RA-negative fraction. This clonotype was sampled from a man aged 18-30 years in good health. V and J are TRBV11-2 and TRBJ1-1; D gene ambiguous. CDR3 in amino acids: CASSSDGLNTEAFF. The CDR3 DNA reads TGTGCCAGCAGCTCGGACGGCTTGAACACTGAAGCTTTCTTT.